A single sample is the source of the 21 T cell receptor beta chains below, sequenced in a study of blood T cell repertoires in COVID-19. TCRdb's copy holds only in-frame clones and misses some; the assay was immunoSEQ multiplex PCR. The data contain more than 120,000 clones, 75% to 90% of them singletons. Input material: peripheral blood. These receptors all come from a human donor in a cohort sampled during active COVID-19.

This chain uses TRBV6-6 with TRBJ2-2; 7 bases line up with TRBD2. V shed 6 bases, J shed 6 bases, and the junction held 10 bases outside the gene matches. This CDR3 comprises 15 residues. Germline V CDR1 and CDR2: MNHNY, SVGAGI (reference sequence). This chain's CDR3 is CASRVSTSFAGELFF. The CDR3 DNA reads TGTGCCAGCAGAGTATCGACTAGCTTTGCCGGGGAGCTGTTTTTT.

CDR3 in amino acids: CAISGGLAGGETQYF. The CDR3 DNA is TGTGCCATCAGTGGGGGACTAGCGGGTGGGGAGACCCAGTACTTC. V is TRBV10-3 and J is TRBJ2-5; TRBD2 matches 12 bases. The ends lost 4 bases at V and 5 bases at J; junction bases unmatched: 5. In germline, CDR1 is ENHRY, CDR2 SYGVKD. This CDR3 comprises 15 residues.

This clone appeared a single time. V and J are TRBV6-5 and TRBJ2-1, with 11 bases matching TRBD1. Germline CDR1 reads MNHEY; CDR2 reads SVGAGI. This CDR3 has 16 amino acids. The V gene end was trimmed by 0 bases and the J gene end by 4 bases; junction bases not matched to a gene: 2. CDR3 amino acids: CASSYSGQGAYNEQFF. CDR3 sequence (DNA): TGTGCCAGCAGTTACTCCGGACAGGGGGCGTACAATGAGCAGTTCTTC.

The CDR3 sequence is CASSELTGADTQYF. The CDR3 DNA sequence: TGCGCCAGCAGTGAATTAACAGGGGCAGATACGCAGTATTTT. The chain is built from TRBV10-1 and TRBJ2-3; TRBD1 aligns across 7 bases. Germline V lookup: CDR1 WNHNN, CDR2 SYGVQD (reference sequence). The CDR3 extends over 14 amino acids. Unmatched junction bases numbered 4, after V lost 3 bases and J lost 4 bases.

The chain couples TRBV6-1 to TRBJ2-2, with 8 bases lining up with TRBD1. Unmatched junction bases numbered 4, after V lost 3 bases and J lost 7 bases. The CDR3 extends over 14 amino acids. CDR1 MNHNS and CDR2 SASEGT come from the germline V gene. CDR3 sequence (DNA): TGTGCCAGCAGTGAGGGACAGGAAGGCGGGGAGCTGTTTTTT. Translated: CASSEGQEGGELFF.

The chain carries TRBV18 and TRBJ2-7; 11 bases are shared with TRBD2. The V segment lost 4 bases and the J segment 0 bases; nucleotides outside the gene matches: 8. The CDR3 extends over 17 amino acids. Germline CDR1 is KGHSH and CDR2 is LQKENI. CDR3 in DNA: TGTGCCAGCTCACGGATTAGCGGGAGGGCCACCTCCTACGAGCAGTACGTC. Amino acids: CASSRISGRATSYEQYV.

The chain is built from TRBV6-2 or TRBV6-3 and TRBJ2-3; a weak D match, TRBD2 (7 bases). The V and J ends lost 5 bases and 2 bases respectively, with 14 bases between them. The CDR3 is 15 residues long. Germline V CDR1 and CDR2: MNHEY, SVGEGT. The CDR3 coding sequence is TGTGCCAGCAGTCAGGGGCGGGGGAACACAGATACGCAGTATTTT. This gives the protein CASSQGRGNTDTQYF.

The chain links TRBV4-1 to TRBJ2-3; D may be TRBD2 (7 bases). The V and J ends lost 3 bases and 2 bases respectively, with 18 bases between them. CDR3 size: 17 residues. From germline, CDR1 is MGHRA and CDR2 YSYEKL. Here the CDR3 reads CASSHGRGGGLTDTQYF. The CDR3 bases are TGCGCCAGCAGCCACGGGCGAGGCGGGGGCCTCACAGATACGCAGTATTTT.

The gene calls are TRBV7-9 and TRBJ2-7; tentatively, D is TRBD1 (5 bases). V was trimmed by 5 bases and J by 3 bases, leaving 14 bases between them. The germline V gene has CDR1 SEHNR and CDR2 FQNEAQ (reference sequence). The CDR3 covers 14 residues. The CDR3 loop reads CASSLMTESYEQYF. CDR3 bases: TGTGCCAGCAGCCTCATGACAGAAAGCTACGAGCAGTACTTC.

This clone was counted a few times. This chain joins TRBV6-5 and TRBJ1-2; 7 nucleotides align to TRBD1. Losses at the gene ends were 6 bases for V and 7 bases for J; bases not matched to a gene: 14. CDR1 and CDR2 from the germline V gene are MNHEY and SVGAGI. The CDR3 spans 15 residues. This CDR3 is CASSQSDRIAGGYTF. Here the CDR3 DNA reads TGTGCCAGCAGCCAATCGGACAGGATAGCCGGTGGCTACACCTTC.

The chain joins TRBV5-6 to TRBJ1-2, with TRBD1 identical over 11 bases. This CDR3 is built from 14 residues. Germline CDR1 reads SGHDT; CDR2 reads YYEEEE. After removal of 4 bases from V and 2 bases from J, the junction contained 1 base not matched to a gene. This chain's CDR3 is CASSRDRGNYGYTF. CDR3 sequence (DNA): TGTGCCAGCAGCAGGGACAGGGGGAACTATGGCTACACCTTC.

The J gene is TRBJ1-1, the V gene TRBV18; TRBD1 agrees at 7 bases. Germline values: CDR1 KGHSH, CDR2 LQKENI. V shed 6 bases and J 4 bases; nucleotides not matched to a gene: 5. The CDR3 runs to 13 residues. CDR3: CASSDSGGTEAFF. CDR3 coding DNA: TGTGCCAGCTCCGATTCAGGGGGCACTGAAGCTTTCTTT.

The J gene is TRBJ1-1, the V gene TRBV19; 8 bases map to TRBD1. Germline-derived CDR1 and CDR2 are LNHDA and SQIVND (reference sequence). CDR3 length: 15 amino acids. V dropped 6 bases and J dropped 1; count of bases not matched to a gene: 7. CDR3 region: CASSDVDRGNTEAFF. CDR3 sequence (DNA): TGTGCCAGTAGCGACGTCGACAGGGGGAACACTGAAGCTTTCTTT.

The chain employs TRBV19 and TRBJ2-5, with 11 nucleotides matching TRBD2. Trimming cost V 8 bases and J 4 bases; bases outside gene matches: 9. Germline V gives CDR1 LNHDA, CDR2 SQIVND (reference sequence). The length of the CDR3 is 15 residues. The CDR3: CASRETSGSIETQYF. The CDR3 nucleotides read TGTGCCAGTCGGGAAACTAGCGGGAGTATAGAGACCCAGTACTTC.

The rearrangement links TRBV11-1 to TRBJ1-5; 7 bases fit TRBD1. Germline V lookup: CDR1 SGHAT, CDR2 FQDESV (reference sequence). The CDR3 has 15 residues. Trimming at V came to 4 bases and at J to 0 bases, leaving 3 bases not matched to a gene. The CDR3 region has the DNA TGTGCCAGCAGCTCGAGGGGGCCTAGCAATCAGCCCCAGCATTTT. This sequence encodes CASSSRGPSNQPQHF.

The V gene is TRBV7-2, the J gene TRBJ2-7; D possibly corresponds to TRBD2 (7 bases). The germline V gene has CDR1 SGHTA and CDR2 FQGNSA. Trimming removed 7 bases at V and 4 bases at J, with 17 bases between. The CDR3 consists of 14 residues. The CDR3, as DNA: TGTGCCAGCACCCCCGGGGAGGGGGGATACGAGCAGTACTTC. Translation: CASTPGEGGYEQYF.

The rearrangement joins TRBV5-6 to TRBJ1-2; 7 bases are a match to TRBD1. Germline assignment: CDR1 SGHDT and CDR2 YYEEEE. The CDR3 runs 15 residues. Unmatched junction bases numbered 2, after V lost 0 bases and J lost 0 bases. DNA for the CDR3: TGTGCCAGCAGCTTGGGGGGACAGCCTAACTATGGCTACACCTTC. Protein product: CASSLGGQPNYGYTF.

V usage is TRBV3-1 (or the pseudogene TRBV3-2) and J usage is TRBJ1-1; D gene ambiguous. CDR1 and CDR2 (germline): LGHDT, YNNKEL (reference sequence). The CDR3 has 14 residues. Trimming shortened V by 1 base and J by 3 bases, and 9 bases separated the two germline ends. This chain's CDR3 is CASSQVSGDTEAFF. The CDR3 DNA follows: TGTGCCAGCAGCCAAGTGAGCGGGGACACTGAAGCTTTCTTT.

This chain links TRBV3-1 (or the pseudogene TRBV3-2) with TRBJ2-3; 7 nucleotides agree with TRBD1. V was pared by 1 base and J by 4 bases, with 17 bases of the junction left unmatched. This CDR3 contains 19 residues. CDR1 LGHDT and CDR2 YNNKEL come from the germline V gene (reference sequence). CDR3 sequence: CASSQGRGLAFGYADTQYF. The CDR3 coding sequence is TGTGCCAGCAGCCAAGGAAGGGGGCTAGCCTTTGGATACGCAGATACGCAGTATTTT.

V and J are TRBV4-1 and TRBJ1-2, with 8 bases aligning to TRBD1. The CDR3 contains 15 residues. Trimming at V came to 2 bases and at J to 7 bases, leaving 9 bases not matched to a gene. Germline CDR1 reads MGHRA; CDR2 reads YSYEKL. The CDR3 is CASSQPRTGFSGYTF. In DNA form, the CDR3 reads TGCGCCAGCAGCCAACCAAGGACAGGGTTCTCTGGCTACACCTTC.

The chain joins TRBV7-2 to TRBJ2-3, with 7 nucleotides matching TRBD2. CDR3 length: 15 residues. CDR1 is SGHTA and CDR2 is FQGNSA in the germline V gene. V trimming: 10 bases; J trimming: 1 base; junction bases outside the gene matches: 11. This CDR3 is CATSTRLARTDTQYF. The CDR3 DNA reads TGTGCCACTTCAACCCGACTAGCACGCACAGATACGCAGTATTTT.